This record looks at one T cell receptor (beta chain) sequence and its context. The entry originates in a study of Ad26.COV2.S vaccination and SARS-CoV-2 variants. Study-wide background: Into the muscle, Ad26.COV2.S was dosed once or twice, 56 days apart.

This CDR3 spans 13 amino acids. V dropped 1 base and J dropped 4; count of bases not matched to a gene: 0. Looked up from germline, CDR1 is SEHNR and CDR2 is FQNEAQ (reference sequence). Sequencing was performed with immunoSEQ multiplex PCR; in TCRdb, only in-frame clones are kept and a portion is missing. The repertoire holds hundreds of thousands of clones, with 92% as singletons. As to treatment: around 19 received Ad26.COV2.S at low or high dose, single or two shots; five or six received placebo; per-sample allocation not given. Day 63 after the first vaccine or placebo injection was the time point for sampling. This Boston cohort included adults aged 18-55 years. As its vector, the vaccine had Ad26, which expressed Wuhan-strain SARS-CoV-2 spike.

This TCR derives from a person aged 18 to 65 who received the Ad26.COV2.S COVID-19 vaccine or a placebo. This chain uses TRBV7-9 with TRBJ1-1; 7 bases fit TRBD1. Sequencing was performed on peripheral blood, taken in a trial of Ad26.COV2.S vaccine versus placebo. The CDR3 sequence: CASSLGQGTEAFF. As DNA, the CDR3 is TGTGCCAGCAGCTTAGGACAGGGCACTGAAGCTTTCTTT.